The clone carrying this TCR beta chain has a handful of counts. The antigen is unknown. This entry belongs to a study of shared clonotypes between healthy human individuals. General study points: Naive CD4 clonotypes were shared across a few donors at roughly 4.6%. Incompleteness in sorted-subset sequencing, despite large depth, was shown by rarefaction.

Assay runs were performed at deep level. For sorted subsets, about 200 ng DNA per replicate equaled 30,000 or so T cell genomes. The table came from immunoSEQ multiplex PCR; TCRdb's copy has only in-frame clones and leaves some out. The sample lists millions of clones, 90% to 95% occurring once. Trimming pared 0 bases from V and 7 bases from J, leaving 13 bases between. Germline CDR1 SNHLY, CDR2 FYNNEI. This CDR3 comprises 15 residues. Sequencing was carried out using naive CD4+ T cells sorted from blood. Specified subset: CD45RA+ positively selected. This TCR came from a man aged 18-30 years in good health. The chain couples TRBV2 to TRBJ2-4, with a weak D call TRBD2 (5 bases). The CDR3 DNA follows: TGTGCCAGCAGTGAAGCGCAAGAGGGTTCGAACATTCAGTACTTC. Protein product: CASSEAQEGSNIQYF.